Presented here are 7 T cell receptor beta chains from one specimen sequenced in a study of cytomegalovirus exposure and HLA in healthy donors. It was with 60 Vbeta and 13 Jbeta primers that the PCR ran. Libraries were prepared by immunoSEQ multiplex PCR; TCRdb keeps only in-frame clonotypes and omits some of them. Its clone listing holds under 200,000 clones. Sequencing used PBMCs. Receptor source: a young man in good health and CMV-seronegative.

The V gene is TRBV6-1, the J gene TRBJ2-5, with 8 bases matching TRBD1. Germline CDR1 MNHNS, CDR2 SASEGT. The CDR3 runs to 13 residues. The junction had 1 base not matched to a gene; V was cut back by 3 bases and J by 4 bases. The CDR3 loop reads CASSDRGRETQYF. DNA of the CDR3: TGTGCCAGCAGTGACAGGGGGCGAGAGACCCAGTACTTC.

As for this clone: A read error may account for a junction end that differs from germline. The V gene is TRBV30, the J gene TRBJ1-5, with D unclear. The CDR3 contains 17 residues. Germline V gene sequence: CDR1 GTSNPN, CDR2 SVGIG (reference sequence). DNA of the CDR3: TGTGCCTGGAGTGTACGTGGAGGGTGGGGTAGCAATCGGCCCCAGCATTTT. Protein sequence: CAWSVRGGWGSNRPQHF. Full variable domain (rest looked up from reference TRBV30 and TRBJ1-5): SQTIHQWPATLVQPVGSPLSLECTVEGTSNPNLYWYRQAAGRGLQLLFYSVGIGQISSEVPQNLSASRPQDRQFILSSKKLLLSDSGFYLCAWSVRGGWGSNRPQHFGDGTRLSIL.

The CDR3 nucleotides are TGTGCCAGCAGCGCGCAACAGGGCCCGAACACTGAAGCTTTCTTT. Translation gives CASSAQQGPNTEAFF. This chain connects TRBV7-9 to TRBJ1-1; tentatively, D is TRBD1 (6 bases). CDR3 size: 15 residues. V was pared by 5 bases and J by 1 base, with 14 bases between. Germline CDR1 is SEHNR and CDR2 is FQNEAQ (reference sequence).

This sequence joins TRBV13 and TRBJ2-2; 8 bases agree with TRBD2. From germline, CDR1 is PRHDT and CDR2 FYEKMQ (reference sequence). The CDR3 spans 16 residues. The J segment lost 4 bases and the V segment lost 1 base, leaving 5 bases of the junction unmatched. DNA of the CDR3: TGTGCCAGCAGCTTAGCGGCGGGAGGTGGCACCGGGGAGCTGTTTTTT. Translated: CASSLAAGGGTGELFF.

This sequence joins TRBV25-1 and TRBJ2-7; 9 bases fit TRBD2. The V gene's germline CDR1 is MGHDK and CDR2 SYGVNS. V lost 4 bases to trimming and J lost 3 bases; unmatched junction nucleotides: 7. The CDR3 extends over 15 amino acids. The CDR3 sequence is CASSAEGTSLYEQYF. CDR3 nucleotide sequence: TGTGCCAGCAGTGCTGAGGGGACTAGCCTCTACGAGCAGTACTTC.

This chain joins TRBV7-2 and TRBJ1-5; TRBD1 matches 9 bases. The length of the CDR3 is 15 residues. V gave up 1 base and J gave up 6 bases; unmatched junction bases: 4. The germline CDR1 and CDR2 sequences are SGHTA and FQGNSA. CDR3 bases: TGTGCCAGCAGCTTAGATGGGACAGGGCGTCAGCCCCAGCATTTT. It yields the protein CASSLDGTGRQPQHF.

The chain is built from TRBV5-4 and TRBJ2-7; TRBD1 is a possible D gene (6 bases). In germline, CDR1 is SGHNT, CDR2 YYREEE (reference sequence). CDR3 length: 11 amino acids. V was shortened by 5 bases and J by 5 bases, with 8 bases between the two germline ends. CDR3 sequence: CASSYRDEQYF. The DNA of the CDR3 is TGTGCCAGCAGTTACAGGGACGAGCAGTACTTC.